This T cell receptor (beta chain) was documented in a study of shared clonotypes between healthy human individuals. This clone was counted a single time. TCRdb keeps only in-frame clones here, not all; method: immunoSEQ multiplex PCR. Among approximately 1.5 million clones listed, approximately 98.5% were seen once. There are 15 residues in the CDR3. Looked up from germline, CDR1 is SGHRS and CDR2 is YFSETQ. J gave up 3 bases and V 0 bases, and 3 bases lay outside the gene matches. The specimen sequenced was naive CD4+ T cells sorted from blood. Documented subset: CD45RA+ positively selected. This TCR was sampled from a man under 40 in good health. V is TRBV5-1 and J is TRBJ2-1, with 7 bases matching TRBD2. The CDR3 DNA sequence: TGCGCCAGCAGCTTGGAACTAGCGATCTACAATGAGCAGTTCTTC. This encodes CASSLELAIYNEQFF.